The T cell receptor beta chain under discussion was sequenced for a study of blood T cell repertoires in COVID-19. Whole-study context: Sources were T cells, B-cell-depleted T cells, or PBMCs; the material itself was cDNA or gDNA.

Authors' processing steps: Amplification with reference gene primers provided the estimates of nucleated cell counts. Profiled with immunoSEQ multiplex PCR; TCRdb holds only in-frame clones, not every one. That table furnishes V, J and clone size, whereas the DNA furnished D and trimming. Among about 80,000 clones, around four fifths were seen once, and the ten largest hold 35% to 40%. CDR3 length equals 16 residues. Trimming took 2 bases from V and 8 from J; bases not matched to a gene: 10. Germline loops: CDR1 MNHEY, CDR2 SVGAGI. V gene TRBV6-5 combines with J gene TRBJ2-1; the match to TRBD2 covers 9 bases. The receptor was isolated from a man of 80 years or more with active or convalescent COVID-19. The sequencing input was peripheral blood. CDR3 residues: CASSYGASGKFHEQFF. In DNA, the CDR3 is TGTGCCAGCAGTTACGGGGCTAGCGGGAAGTTCCATGAGCAGTTCTTC.